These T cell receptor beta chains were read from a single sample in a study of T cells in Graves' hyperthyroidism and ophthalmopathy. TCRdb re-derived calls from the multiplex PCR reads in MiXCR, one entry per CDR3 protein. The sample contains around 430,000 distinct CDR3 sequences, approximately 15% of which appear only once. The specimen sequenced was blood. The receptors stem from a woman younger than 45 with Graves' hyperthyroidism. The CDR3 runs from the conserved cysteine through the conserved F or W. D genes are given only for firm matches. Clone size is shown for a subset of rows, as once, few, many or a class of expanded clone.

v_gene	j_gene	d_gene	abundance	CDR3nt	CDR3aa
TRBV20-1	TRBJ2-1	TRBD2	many	TGCAGTGCTAGAGAGCCGTTGGCGGGAGAGAGTAATGAGCAGTTCTTC	CSAREPLAGESNEQFF
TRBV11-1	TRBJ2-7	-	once	TGTGCCAGCAGACTGACGGGCTACGAGCGGTACTTC	CASRLTGYERYF
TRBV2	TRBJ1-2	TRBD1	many	TGTGCCACCAGTCCCGGGACAGGGAGTTACTATGGCTACACCTTC	CATSPGTGSYYGYTF
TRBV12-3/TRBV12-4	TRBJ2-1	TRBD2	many	TGTGCCAGCAGCTATCAAGGGACTAGGAGTCACAATGAGCAGTTCTTC	CASSYQGTRSHNEQFF
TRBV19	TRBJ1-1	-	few	TGTGCCAGTAGTTCGAGTTCGAACACTGAAGCTTTCTTT	CASSSSSNTEAFF
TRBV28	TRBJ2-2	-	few	TGTGCCAGCAGTTTTATCAGGGAGGCCGGGGAGCTGTTTTTT	CASSFIREAGELFF
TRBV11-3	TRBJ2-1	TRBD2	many	TGTGCCAGCAGCCGTAGCGGGTCTAATGAGCAGTTCTTC	CASSRSGSNEQFF
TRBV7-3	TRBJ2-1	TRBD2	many	TGTGCCAGCAGCCCGGGGACTAGTCACAATGAGCAGTTCTTC	CASSPGTSHNEQFF
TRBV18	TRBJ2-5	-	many	TGTGCCAGCTCACCAAGGGCAGGGTCAGAGACCCAGTACTTC	CASSPRAGSETQYF
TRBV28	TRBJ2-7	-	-	TGTGCCAGCAGCCTCAGGGGGGAGGCCTACGAGCAGTACTTC	CASSLRGEAYEQYF
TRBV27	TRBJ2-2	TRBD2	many	TGTGCCAGCAGTCTACGTCCTAGCGGGAGTATCGGGGAGCTGTTTTTT	CASSLRPSGSIGELFF
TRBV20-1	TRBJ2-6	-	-	TGCAGTGCTAGAGATAGGGGGGAATCTGGGGCCAACGTCCTGACTTTC	CSARDRGESGANVLTF
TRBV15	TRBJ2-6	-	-	TGTGCCACCAGCAGAGATCTAAGGTCATCCGGGGCCAACGTCCTGACTTTC	CATSRDLRSSGANVLTF
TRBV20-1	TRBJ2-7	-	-	TGCAGTGCTAGAGATAGGCGCGGGGTTGGGAGGTACGAGCAGTACTTC	CSARDRRGVGRYEQYF
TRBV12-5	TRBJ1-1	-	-	TGTGCTAGTGGTGGGGAAACTGAAGCTTTCTTT	CASGGETEAFF
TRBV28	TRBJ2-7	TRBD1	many	TGTGCCAGCAGTAGCCCGGGACAGCGAATGGGTTACGAGCAGTACTTC	CASSSPGQRMGYEQYF
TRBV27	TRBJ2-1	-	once	TGTGCCAGCAGTCCTCAGGGTGGCGAGCAGTTCTTC	CASSPQGGEQFF
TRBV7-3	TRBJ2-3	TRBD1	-	TGTGCCAGCAGCTTTACAGGGGGAGAGGCAGATACGCAGTATTTT	CASSFTGGEADTQYF
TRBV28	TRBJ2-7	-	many	TGTGCCAGCAGTTGGAACGAGCAGTACTTC	CASSWNEQYF